These 5 T cell receptor beta chains were sequenced from one sample in a study of shared clonotypes between healthy human individuals. Clones were read by immunoSEQ multiplex PCR, and TCRdb kept only the in-frame ones, dropping some. The sample shows millions of clones, approximately 90% of them seen only once. Sequencing used naive CD4+ T cells sorted from blood. Noted subset: CD45RA+ positively selected. These receptors originate from a man younger than 35 in good health.

The genes are TRBV6-5 and TRBJ1-1; 8 nucleotides align to TRBD1. The germline gives CDR1 MNHEY, CDR2 SVGAGI. Losses at the gene ends were 3 bases for V and 13 bases for J; bases not matched to a gene: 7. The CDR3 extends over 12 amino acids. The CDR3 bases are TGTGCCAGCAGTTATCGACAGGGGCGAGGTTTCTTT. As protein: CASSYRQGRGFF.

CDR3 amino acids: CAIGGDFGSGANVLTF. The CDR3 DNA sequence: TGTGCCATCGGAGGAGACTTCGGCTCTGGGGCCAACGTCCTGACTTTC. This chain joins TRBV7-8 and TRBJ2-6; D perhaps matches TRBD2 (5 bases). The length of the CDR3 is 16 residues. The germline V gene encodes CDR1 SGHVS and CDR2 FQNEAQ. V lost 10 bases, J lost 0 bases, and 16 bases lay in between.

The V and J genes are TRBV6-5 and TRBJ1-6; the D gene is possibly TRBD1 (5 bases). Deletions cut 5 bases from V and 7 bases from J, with 12 bases between. CDR1 and CDR2 from the germline V gene are MNHEY and SVGAGI. The CDR3 runs 14 residues. The CDR3 DNA follows: TGTGCCAGCAGTAGACAGAAGGAGAATTCACCCCTCCACTTT. This sequence encodes CASSRQKENSPLHF.

On this clone itself: Other DNA sequences from this sample encode an identical CDR3 as well. The chain couples TRBV7-3 to TRBJ2-1; 8 bases map to TRBD2. The CDR3 is 15 residues long. V lost 6 bases and J lost 2; bases outside the gene matches: 6. Germline assignment: CDR1 SGHTA and CDR2 FQGTGA. The CDR3 nucleotides are TGTGCCAGCAGTCTCAACGGGGGGGCCTACAATGAGCAGTTCTTC. Encoded protein: CASSLNGGAYNEQFF.

The chain combines TRBV6-6 with TRBJ2-7, with 7 positions matching TRBD1. The CDR3 totals 12 residues. Germline CDR1 and CDR2: MNHNY and SVGAGI (reference sequence). With V trimmed by 6 bases and J by 3 bases, 2 bases remained unmatched. The CDR3 DNA sequence: TGTGCCAGCAGAAGGGACAGCTACGAGCAGTACTTC. This sequence encodes CASRRDSYEQYF.